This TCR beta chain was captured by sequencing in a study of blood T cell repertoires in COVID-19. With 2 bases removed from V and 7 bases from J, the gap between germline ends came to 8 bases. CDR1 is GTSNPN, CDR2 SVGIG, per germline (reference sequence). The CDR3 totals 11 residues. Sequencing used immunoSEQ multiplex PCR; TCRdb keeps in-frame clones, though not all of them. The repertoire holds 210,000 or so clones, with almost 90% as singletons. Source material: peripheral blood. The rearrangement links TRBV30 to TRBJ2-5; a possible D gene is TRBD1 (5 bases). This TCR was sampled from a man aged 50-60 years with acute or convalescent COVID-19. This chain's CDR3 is CAWSKGRTQYF. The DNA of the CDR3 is TGTGCCTGGAGTAAGGGGCGGACCCAGTACTTC.